This TCR beta chain derives from a study of OX40 agonist ivuxolimab in advanced cancers. Overall study: An agonistic anti-OX40 (CD134) antibody, ivuxolimab, was used to treat the patients. Administration of intravenous ivuxolimab to patients occurred every 2 weeks at 0.01 to 10 mg/kg. Patients were roughly 83% male with ages roughly 23 to 79, mean around 61.

The repertoire was sequenced with immunoSEQ multiplex PCR; TCRdb's copy has only in-frame clones and lacks some. The sample carries under 95,000 clones, around 88% recorded once. V lost 4 bases and J lost 0; bases outside the gene matches: 2. The length of the CDR3 is 13 residues. Germline-derived CDR1 and CDR2 are SQVTM and ANQGSEA. If patients had autoimmune disease history or systemic immunosuppression, they were excluded. Material: CD4+ or CD8+ T cells sorted from blood, obtained in a trial of the OX40 agonist ivuxolimab. The chain recombines TRBV29-1 with TRBJ1-1; 7 bases fit TRBD1. The clonotype originates from an adult with an advanced solid tumor such as melanoma, head and neck, liver or kidney cancer. The DNA of the CDR3 is TGCAGCGTTGGGGGACAGATGAACACTGAAGCTTTCTTT. Translation gives CSVGGQMNTEAFF.